These T cell receptor beta chains were read from a single sample in a study. TCRdb re-derived calls from the 5' RACE reads in MiXCR, one entry per CDR3 protein. The data contain 35,000 to 45,000 distinct CDR3 sequences, more than 20% of them seen just once; the ten biggest clones take up 4.3%. Material for sequencing was Tregs sorted from a lymph node. These receptors were collected from a female donor with breast cancer. Each CDR3 is given with its conserved first and last residue. Each record gives: CDR3 protein, CDR3 DNA, V gene, J gene, D gene, clone size. D genes are given only for firm matches. Expanded clones are given a class, and other clones once, few, many or no size at all.

CDR3 protein: CSARVLGELVEQYF
CDR3 DNA: TGCAGTGCTAGAGTCTTAGGCGAGTTGGTCGAGCAGTACTTC
V gene: TRBV20-1
J gene: TRBJ2-7
D gene: -
clone size: few

CDR3 protein: CASTDRNNEQFF
CDR3 DNA: TGTGCCAGCACCGATAGGAACAATGAGCAGTTCTTC
V gene: TRBV7-3
J gene: TRBJ2-1
D gene: -
clone size: few

CDR3 protein: CASSPPRRDRGHNEQFF
CDR3 DNA: TGTGCCAGCTCACCACCCCGCCGGGACAGGGGGCACAATGAGCAGTTCTTC
V gene: TRBV18
J gene: TRBJ2-1
D gene: TRBD1
clone size: -

CDR3 protein: CASSYTDTQYF
CDR3 DNA: TGCGCCAGCAGCTACACAGATACGCAGTATTTT
V gene: TRBV5-1
J gene: TRBJ2-3
D gene: -
clone size: -

CDR3 protein: CSVESKRSVQNEQFF
CDR3 DNA: TGCAGCGTTGAATCGAAAAGGAGTGTACAGAATGAGCAGTTCTTC
V gene: TRBV29-1
J gene: TRBJ2-1
D gene: -
clone size: -

CDR3 protein: CASSLARLAGVSGYEQYF
CDR3 DNA: TGTGCCAGCAGTTTAGCGCGCCTAGCGGGAGTCTCGGGCTACGAGCAGTACTTC
V gene: TRBV12-3/TRBV12-4
J gene: TRBJ2-7
D gene: TRBD2
clone size: many

CDR3 protein: CAIRTTGSGNTIYF
CDR3 DNA: TGTGCCATCAGAACGACAGGCTCTGGAAACACCATATATTTT
V gene: TRBV10-3
J gene: TRBJ1-3
D gene: -
clone size: few

CDR3 protein: CASSGRQGSSTNEKLFF
CDR3 DNA: TGTGCCAGCAGCGGACGACAGGGTTCTTCAACTAATGAAAAACTGTTTTTT
V gene: TRBV9
J gene: TRBJ1-4
D gene: TRBD1
clone size: -

CDR3 protein: CASSSGLNQPQHF
CDR3 DNA: TGTGCCAGCAGTTCCGGCTTAAATCAGCCCCAGCATTTT
V gene: TRBV27
J gene: TRBJ1-5
D gene: -
clone size: -

CDR3 protein: CASNRRRNTQYF
CDR3 DNA: TGTGCCAGCAATCGTAGGCGGAATACGCAGTATTTT
V gene: TRBV28
J gene: TRBJ2-3
D gene: -
clone size: many

CDR3 protein: CASRHPLREKLFF
CDR3 DNA: TGTGCCAGCAGACACCCGCTTAGGGAAAAACTGTTTTTT
V gene: TRBV7-9
J gene: TRBJ1-4
D gene: -
clone size: medium-sized

CDR3 protein: CATSEFTGFEQFF
CDR3 DNA: TGTGCCACCAGTGAATTTACAGGGTTTGAGCAGTTCTTC
V gene: TRBV24-1
J gene: TRBJ2-1
D gene: -
clone size: -

CDR3 protein: CASSQGPGPEYEQYF
CDR3 DNA: TGTGCCAGCAGCCAAGGACCGGGCCCTGAATACGAGCAGTACTTC
V gene: TRBV4-2
J gene: TRBJ2-7
D gene: -
clone size: -

CDR3 protein: CAGSPTSGSSHEQYF
CDR3 DNA: TGTGCCGGCAGCCCGACTAGCGGGAGTTCCCACGAGCAGTACTTC
V gene: TRBV9
J gene: TRBJ2-7
D gene: TRBD2
clone size: -

CDR3 protein: CASSLAGTALKEQFF
CDR3 DNA: TGTGCCAGCAGCTTAGCCGGGACAGCCCTCAAGGAGCAGTTCTTC
V gene: TRBV7-8
J gene: TRBJ2-1
D gene: TRBD1
clone size: -

CDR3 protein: CTSSSAENTGELFF
CDR3 DNA: TGCACCAGCAGCTCCGCCGAGAACACCGGGGAGCTGTTTTTT
V gene: TRBV7-6
J gene: TRBJ2-2
D gene: -
clone size: -

CDR3 protein: CAWGVRPNTGELFF
CDR3 DNA: TGTGCCTGGGGTGTAAGGCCGAACACCGGGGAGCTGTTTTTT
V gene: TRBV30
J gene: TRBJ2-2
D gene: -
clone size: -

CDR3 protein: CASSEGLGELFF
CDR3 DNA: TGTGCCAGCAGTGAGGGACTCGGGGAGCTGTTTTTT
V gene: TRBV2
J gene: TRBJ2-2
D gene: -
clone size: many

CDR3 protein: CSVGDNSYEQYF
CDR3 DNA: TGCAGCGTTGGCGATAACTCCTACGAGCAGTACTTC
V gene: TRBV29-1
J gene: TRBJ2-7
D gene: -
clone size: few

CDR3 protein: CAGRTAIASGNTIYF
CDR3 DNA: TGCGCCGGCCGAACAGCGATCGCCTCTGGAAACACCATATATTTT
V gene: TRBV5-1
J gene: TRBJ1-3
D gene: -
clone size: -

CDR3 protein: CASSQPAGDPNTGELFF
CDR3 DNA: TGCGCCAGCAGCCAACCGGCGGGAGACCCGAACACCGGGGAGCTGTTTTTT
V gene: TRBV4-1
J gene: TRBJ2-2
D gene: TRBD2
clone size: few

CDR3 protein: CASSRGQGETQYF
CDR3 DNA: TGTGCCAGCAGCCGTGGACAGGGAGAGACCCAGTACTTC
V gene: TRBV9
J gene: TRBJ2-5
D gene: TRBD1
clone size: many

CDR3 protein: CSARDPGTGSYEQYF
CDR3 DNA: TGCAGTGCTAGAGATCCCGGGACGGGTTCCTACGAGCAGTACTTC
V gene: TRBV20-1
J gene: TRBJ2-7
D gene: -
clone size: few

CDR3 protein: CASSGLAGGEGQFF
CDR3 DNA: TGCGCCAGCAGCGGACTAGCGGGAGGGGAAGGGCAGTTCTTC
V gene: TRBV5-1
J gene: TRBJ2-1
D gene: TRBD2
clone size: few

CDR3 protein: CASSLEGGVESPLHF
CDR3 DNA: TGCGCCAGCAGCTTGGAAGGGGGGGTGGAATCACCCCTCCACTTT
V gene: TRBV5-1
J gene: TRBJ1-6
D gene: -
clone size: few